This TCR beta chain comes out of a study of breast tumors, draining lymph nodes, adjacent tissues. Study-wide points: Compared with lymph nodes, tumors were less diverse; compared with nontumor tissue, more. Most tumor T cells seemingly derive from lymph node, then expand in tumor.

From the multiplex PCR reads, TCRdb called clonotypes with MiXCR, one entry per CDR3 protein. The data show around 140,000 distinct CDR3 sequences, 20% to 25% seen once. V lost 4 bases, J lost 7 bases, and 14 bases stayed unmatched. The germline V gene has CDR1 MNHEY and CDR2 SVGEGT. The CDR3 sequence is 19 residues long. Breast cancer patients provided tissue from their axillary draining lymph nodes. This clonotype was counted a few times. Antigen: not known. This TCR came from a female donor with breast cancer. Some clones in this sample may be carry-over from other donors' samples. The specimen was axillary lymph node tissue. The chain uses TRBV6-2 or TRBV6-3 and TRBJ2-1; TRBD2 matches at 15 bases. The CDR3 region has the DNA TGTGCCAGCAGTTCATGGACTAGCGGGAGGGGGGTCGATCGGAATGAGCAGTTCTTC. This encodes CASSSWTSGRGVDRNEQFF.